The following is a T cell receptor (beta chain) sequence with its context. Its antigen is unknown. Construction of TCR beta libraries relied on iRepertoire HTBI primers and on Arm-PCR targeting CDR3 regions. TCRdb called the multiplex PCR reads again in MiXCR, with one record for every CDR3 protein. This table holds approximately 490,000 distinct CDR3 sequences, about 17% found once. The record originates from a study of regulatory T cells in long-lasting Graves disease. Time point described: newly diagnosed GD, antithyroid drugs for less than 3 months. PBMC-extracted RNA yielded the TCR library. Peripheral blood, around 9 milliliters per patient, was collected in EDTA tubes. General study points: Fewer public clonotypes were shared by new patients (around 1,000) than by persistent patients (about 2,700).

The germline V gene has CDR1 MDHEN and CDR2 SYDVKM. V was cut by 3 bases and J by 5 bases, with 10 bases left in between. The length of the CDR3 is 14 residues. This same sample was also part of a study on T cells in Graves' hyperthyroidism and ophthalmopathy. From that second work: The majority of expanded thyroid clonotypes above 0.001 also appeared in blood.

This chain connects TRBV28 to TRBJ2-2; a possible D gene is TRBD2 (5 bases). The starting material was peripheral blood mononuclear cells (PBMCs), obtained at new diagnosis, from a patient treated with antithyroid drugs. The clonotype comes from a man aged 35 to 55 with Graves disease. CDR3 in DNA: TGTGCCAGCAGTTTGGGCAGGACTACCGGGGAGCTGTTTTTT. Translation: CASSLGRTTGELFF.